These 9 T cell receptor beta chains originate from one sample sequenced in a study of OX40 agonist ivuxolimab in advanced cancers. Sequencing was performed with immunoSEQ multiplex PCR; in TCRdb, only in-frame clones are kept and a portion is missing. This table holds fewer than 80,000 clones, over 80% found once. Source: CD4+ or CD8+ T cells sorted from blood, taken in a trial of the OX40 agonist ivuxolimab. All receptors derive from an adult with an advanced solid tumor such as melanoma, head and neck, liver or kidney cancer.

On this clone itself: Other nucleotide sequences from this sample produce the same CDR3. The chain carries TRBV25-1 and TRBJ1-6; 9 positions agree with TRBD1. Trimming cost V 3 bases and J 7 bases; bases outside gene matches: 4. CDR1 MGHDK and CDR2 SYGVNS come from the germline V gene. This CDR3 is built from 15 residues. CDR3 sequence reads: CASSETGTGNSPLHF. CDR3 in DNA: TGTGCCAGCAGTGAGACCGGGACAGGGAATTCACCCCTCCACTTT.

This clone has just a few counts. J is TRBJ1-2 and V is TRBV7-3; D remains ambiguous. V gave up 5 bases and J gave up 4 bases, with 11 bases separating them. CDR1 SGHTA and CDR2 FQGTGA come from the germline V gene. The CDR3 totals 13 residues. CDR3 protein: CASSNDQSYGYTF. The CDR3 DNA follows: TGTGCCAGCAGCAACGACCAGAGCTATGGCTACACCTTC.

The V gene is TRBV28, the J gene TRBJ2-1; TRBD2 aligns across 11 bases. J gave up 3 bases and V 4 bases, and 5 bases lay outside the gene matches. The CDR3 is 16 residues long. Germline V gene data show CDR1 as MDHEN and CDR2 as SYDVKM. The CDR3 nucleotides are TGTGCCAGCAGTTCCTCTAGCGGGGGGCTCTACAATGAGCAGTTCTTC. It is translated as CASSSSSGGLYNEQFF.

This chain links TRBV4-2 with TRBJ2-2, with D uncertain. CDR1 LGHNA and CDR2 YNFKEQ come from the germline V gene. Trimming removed 4 bases from V and 1 base from J, with 10 bases in between. The CDR3 totals 15 residues. CDR3 amino acids: CASSPVGVNTGELFF. The CDR3 DNA reads TGTGCCAGCAGCCCGGTAGGAGTGAACACCGGGGAGCTGTTTTTT.

V gene TRBV11-2 combines with J gene TRBJ1-6; 7 bases map to TRBD1. V shed 5 bases, J shed 0 bases, and the junction held 10 bases outside the gene matches. Germline CDR1 and CDR2: SGHAT and FQNNGV. This CDR3 has 18 residues. The CDR3 DNA is TGTGCCAGCAGCCAGCCGAGGGGACAGAGCTCCTATAATTCACCCCTCCACTTT. Encoded protein: CASSQPRGQSSYNSPLHF.

The CDR3 nucleotides are TGTGCCAGCCGCCAGACAGTAAGCAATCAGCCCCAGCATTTT. Translating gives CASRQTVSNQPQHF. V is TRBV2 and J is TRBJ1-5; D is perhaps TRBD1 (5 bases). The ends were cut back, 8 bases at V and 1 base at J, with 12 bases in the middle. This CDR3 has 14 amino acids. The germline V gene encodes CDR1 SNHLY and CDR2 FYNNEI.

V gene TRBV28 combines with J gene TRBJ2-7; possible D gene TRBD1, 6 bases. Germline V gene sequence: CDR1 MDHEN, CDR2 SYDVKM. V lost 3 bases and J 7 bases, leaving 16 bases between the germline ends. The CDR3 is 14 residues long. CDR3 sequence reads: CASSFGTLGTEQYF. The DNA of the CDR3 is TGTGCCAGCAGTTTTGGGACACTCGGGACGGAGCAGTACTTC.

This chain joins TRBV29-1 and TRBJ2-3; 7 bases line up with TRBD1. Germline V gene sequence: CDR1 SQVTM, CDR2 ANQGSEA. Unmatched junction bases numbered 8, after V lost 5 bases and J lost 3 bases. The CDR3 covers 14 residues. The CDR3 DNA reads TGCAGCGTTCCACGACAGGGCGGAACAGATACGCAGTATTTT. It yields the protein CSVPRQGGTDTQYF.

The chain recombines TRBV7-2 with TRBJ2-5; unclear D gene. V gave up 1 base and J gave up 2 bases, with 11 bases separating them. The germline V gene encodes CDR1 SGHTA and CDR2 FQGNSA. The CDR3 length is 15 residues. CDR3 sequence (DNA): TGTGCCAGCAGCTTAGTCGGAGCACCACAAGAGACCCAGTACTTC. It is translated as CASSLVGAPQETQYF. Looking up the rest from reference TRBV7-2 and TRBJ2-5 gives the full variable domain: GAGVSQSPSNKVTEKGKDVELRCDPISGHTALYWYRQSLGQGLEFLIYFQGNSAPDKSGLPSDRFSAERTGGSVSTLTIQRTQQEDSAVYLCASSLVGAPQETQYFGPGTRLLVL.